The 6 T cell receptor beta chains below come from one sample, sequenced in a study of cytomegalovirus exposure and HLA in healthy donors. The primer mix had 60 Vbeta and 13 Jbeta primers. Clones were sequenced by immunoSEQ multiplex PCR, and TCRdb holds only the in-frame ones, with some missing. This sample's clone table lists 95,000 to 150,000 clones. The sample was PBMCs. The receptors were gathered from a man aged 18 to 30 in good health and CMV-seronegative.

The chain joins TRBV5-8 to TRBJ2-1; 8 bases align to TRBD2. Looked up from germline, CDR1 is SGHTS and CDR2 is YDEGEE. V lost 2 bases to trimming and J lost 9 bases; unmatched junction nucleotides: 10. The CDR3 covers 15 residues. CDR3 residues: CASSLFGGAGSEQFF. CDR3 in DNA: TGTGCCAGCAGCTTATTCGGGGGGGCCGGGAGTGAGCAGTTCTTC.

CDR3 in amino acids: CAISESQASGDNNEQFF. CDR3 coding DNA: TGTGCCATCAGTGAGTCACAGGCTAGCGGGGATAACAATGAGCAGTTCTTC. The V call is TRBV10-3, the J call TRBJ2-1; 9 positions agree with TRBD2. After removal of 0 bases from V and 5 bases from J, the junction contained 8 bases not matched to a gene. Per germline, CDR1 ENHRY and CDR2 SYGVKD. CDR3 length: 17 residues.

The V and J genes are TRBV19 and TRBJ2-7, with D maybe TRBD2 (5 bases). CDR1 and CDR2 from the germline V gene are LNHDA and SQIVND (reference sequence). CDR3 length: 13 amino acids. Trimming pared 1 base from V and 5 bases from J, leaving 9 bases between. The CDR3 is CASSIAASNEQYF. CDR3 DNA: TGTGCCAGTAGTATAGCGGCTAGCAACGAGCAGTACTTC.

This chain connects TRBV9 to TRBJ2-7; 12 positions match TRBD2. The V gene end was trimmed by 2 bases and the J gene end by 3 bases; junction bases not matched to a gene: 3. The CDR3 covers 15 residues. The germline gives CDR1 SGDLS, CDR2 YYNGEE. The CDR3, as DNA: TGTGCCAGCAGCGTCTGGACTAGCGGGGTCTACGAGCAGTACTTC. It is translated as CASSVWTSGVYEQYF.

The J gene is TRBJ2-5, the V gene TRBV7-9, with 7 bases that match TRBD2. The DNA matches TRBJ2-7 better at its end, which makes the J call doubtful. Looked up from germline, CDR1 is SEHNR and CDR2 is FQNEAQ (reference sequence). CDR3 length equals 15 residues. CDR3 DNA: TGTGCCAGCAGCCCGAGGGAACTAGCGATAGACGAGCAGTACTTC. Translation gives CASSPRELAIDEQYF.

The chain joins TRBV6-5 to TRBJ2-7; 9 bases are shared with TRBD1. The CDR3 runs 15 residues. Per germline, CDR1 MNHEY and CDR2 SVGAGI. Trimming removed 6 bases from V and 8 bases from J; junction bases left unmatched: 14. CDR3 nucleotides: TGTGCCAGCAGGCTCCCGGGACAGGGCGAAGGCAAGCAGTACTTC. Amino acid sequence: CASRLPGQGEGKQYF.